The entry below gives a single T cell receptor beta chain sequence along with its context. Antigen unknown. This entry comes from a study of blood T cells in healthy people across ages. Overall study results and limits: Calculation of diversity from one million T cells yielded estimates considered to be underestimates. More naive CD4+ cells and higher diversity marked long-lived donors relative to aged donors. Diversity of TCR beta per million T cells declined in a roughly linear way with age.

Each sample provided at least 5 micrograms of extracted total RNA. With a J-beta primer mix and a sample-barcoded 5' primer, a second PCR ran 7 to 11 cycles. TCRdb analysed the 5' RACE reads with MiXCR anew, one entry per CDR3 protein. The data show roughly 830,000 distinct CDR3 sequences, around two thirds seen once. This TCR was recovered from a man aged 30-40 years in good health. Input material: blood.

The CDR3: CASSQQNLMNTEAFF. As DNA, the CDR3 is TGTGCCAGCAGCCAACAGAACCTCATGAACACTGAAGCTTTCTTT. This chain links TRBV14 with TRBJ1-1; D is unresolved. With 2 bases removed from V and 0 bases from J, the gap between germline ends came to 10 bases. The CDR3 contains 15 residues. CDR1 is SGHDN, CDR2 FVKESK, per germline.